This record covers a single TCR beta chain. The V end was cut by 1 base, the J end by 4 bases, with 7 bases between. Germline V gene data show CDR1 as SEHNR and CDR2 as FQNEAQ (reference sequence). The length of the CDR3 is 14 residues. This specimen comes from a study of blood T cell repertoires in COVID-19. Study overall: Specimens from acute and convalescent COVID-19 originated in the United States, Italy and Spain. Sources were T cells, B-cell-depleted T cells, or PBMCs; the material itself was cDNA or gDNA.

Study processing details: The assay estimated nucleated cells by amplifying reference gene primers. Repertoires were generated with immunoSEQ multiplex PCR, while TCRdb's copy carries only in-frame clones and drops some. V, J and clone size reflect that table, while D and trimming were determined from the DNA. Of over 85,000 clones listed, 91% are singletons. The clonotype originates from a human donor with active COVID-19. The donor label of this sample is uncertain. Sequencing was carried out using peripheral blood. The rearrangement joins TRBV7-9 to TRBJ2-2; D might be TRBD2 (5 bases). The CDR3 coding sequence is TGTGCCAGCAGCTTAGTTGGGAGCACCGGGGAGCTGTTTTTT. Amino acids: CASSLVGSTGELFF.